A selection of T cell receptor beta chains follows, all from one sample in a study of beta chain features in type 1 diabetes. TCRdb keeps only in-frame clones here, not all; method: immunoSEQ multiplex PCR. There are 100,000 to 150,000 clones in the sample; about 10% occur only once, and around 0.7% lies in the top ten. The sample taken for sequencing was central memory CD4+ T cells from blood. The receptors were gathered from a man younger than 40 with type 1 diabetes. Each CDR3 is given with its conserved first and last residue. Each record gives: CDR3 protein, CDR3 DNA, D gene, clone size, J gene, V gene. A D gene is named only where the DNA matches it firmly. Clone size is not always given. Where it is, it says once, few, many or a class for expanded clones.

cdr3_aa: CASSPGLALTDTQYF
cdr3_nt: TGTGCCAGCAGCCCCGGACTAGCGTTGACAGATACGCAGTATTTT
d_call: TRBD2
clone_size: NA
j_call: TRBJ2-3
v_call: TRBV6-6

cdr3_aa: CASSLAQQIEQYF
cdr3_nt: TGCGCCAGCAGCTTGGCACAACAGATTGAGCAGTACTTC
d_call: NA
clone_size: NA
j_call: TRBJ2-7
v_call: TRBV5-1

cdr3_aa: CASSLGDSQETQYF
cdr3_nt: TGCGCCAGCAGCTTGGGGGACAGCCAAGAGACCCAGTACTTC
d_call: TRBD1
clone_size: few
j_call: TRBJ2-5
v_call: TRBV5-1

cdr3_aa: CASSPGQGYYEQYF
cdr3_nt: TGTGCCAGCAGCCCGGGACAGGGGTACTACGAGCAGTACTTC
d_call: TRBD1
clone_size: few
j_call: TRBJ2-7
v_call: TRBV7-2

cdr3_aa: CASSKVRTLERYTF
cdr3_nt: TGTGCCAGCAGCAAAGTTAGAACTTTGGAGCGCTACACCTTC
d_call: NA
clone_size: few
j_call: TRBJ1-2
v_call: TRBV21-1

cdr3_aa: CASSLGAENTEAFF
cdr3_nt: TGCGCCAGCAGCTTGGGAGCTGAGAACACTGAAGCTTTCTTT
d_call: NA
clone_size: NA
j_call: TRBJ1-1
v_call: TRBV5-1

cdr3_aa: CAWSLLSGNQPQHF
cdr3_nt: TGTGCCTGGAGCCTCCTGTCGGGGAATCAGCCCCAGCATTTT
d_call: NA
clone_size: NA
j_call: TRBJ1-5
v_call: TRBV30

cdr3_aa: CASSPPIRGGGEQFF
cdr3_nt: TGTGCCAGCTCACCACCGATCCGGGGAGGTGGTGAGCAGTTCTTC
d_call: NA
clone_size: NA
j_call: TRBJ2-1
v_call: TRBV18

cdr3_aa: CAWSVTGGEQYF
cdr3_nt: TGTGCCTGGAGTGTGACGGGGGGCGAGCAGTACTTC
d_call: TRBD2
clone_size: few
j_call: TRBJ2-7
v_call: TRBV30

cdr3_aa: CASSKPRDRGRDQPQHF
cdr3_nt: TGTGCCAGCAGCAAGCCCCGGGACAGGGGGCGCGATCAGCCCCAGCATTTT
d_call: NA
clone_size: NA
j_call: TRBJ1-5
v_call: TRBV21-1

cdr3_aa: CAGKGGYEQYF
cdr3_nt: TGTGCCGGGAAAGGGGGCTACGAGCAGTACTTC
d_call: NA
clone_size: NA
j_call: TRBJ2-7
v_call: TRBV2

cdr3_aa: CASSQGDYGYTF
cdr3_nt: TGTGCCAGCAGCCAAGGGGACTATGGCTACACCTTC
d_call: NA
clone_size: few
j_call: TRBJ1-2
v_call: TRBV7-9

cdr3_aa: CAWSRADTQYF
cdr3_nt: TGTGCCTGGAGTCGCGCAGATACGCAGTATTTT
d_call: NA
clone_size: NA
j_call: TRBJ2-3
v_call: TRBV30

cdr3_aa: CSVGGLAGGYNEQFF
cdr3_nt: TGCAGCGTTGGGGGACTAGCGGGAGGGTACAATGAGCAGTTCTTC
d_call: TRBD2
clone_size: few
j_call: TRBJ2-1
v_call: TRBV29-1

cdr3_aa: CASSGGLAGGLSYEQYF
cdr3_nt: TGTGCCAGCAGCGGGGGACTAGCGGGGGGCCTCTCCTACGAGCAGTACTTC
d_call: TRBD2
clone_size: NA
j_call: TRBJ2-7
v_call: TRBV5-4

cdr3_aa: CASTLGQDVYNEQFF
cdr3_nt: TGTGCCAGCACCTTGGGACAGGACGTTTACAATGAGCAGTTCTTC
d_call: TRBD1
clone_size: few
j_call: TRBJ2-1
v_call: TRBV9

cdr3_aa: CASSSRTGATDTQYF
cdr3_nt: TGTGCCAGCAGTTCAAGGACAGGTGCCACAGATACGCAGTATTTT
d_call: TRBD1
clone_size: few
j_call: TRBJ2-3
v_call: TRBV2

cdr3_aa: CASSLSRYSYNEQFF
cdr3_nt: TGTGCCAGCAGTTTGAGTAGATACTCCTACAATGAGCAGTTCTTC
d_call: NA
clone_size: few
j_call: TRBJ2-1
v_call: TRBV2

cdr3_aa: CASSRTVSNQPQHF
cdr3_nt: TGTGCCAGCAGTAGGACAGTTAGCAATCAGCCCCAGCATTTT
d_call: NA
clone_size: NA
j_call: TRBJ1-5
v_call: TRBV2

cdr3_aa: CASTGDSNQPQHF
cdr3_nt: TGTGCCAGCACAGGGGATAGCAATCAGCCCCAGCATTTT
d_call: NA
clone_size: few
j_call: TRBJ1-5
v_call: TRBV28

cdr3_aa: CSVSRGASGEGETQYF
cdr3_nt: TGCAGCGTTTCCCGAGGGGCTAGCGGGGAGGGGGAGACCCAGTACTTC
d_call: TRBD2
clone_size: few
j_call: TRBJ2-5
v_call: TRBV29-1

cdr3_aa: CASSYSTQGGGSPLHF
cdr3_nt: TGTGCCAGCAGTTACTCGACGCAGGGGGGAGGTTCACCCCTCCACTTT
d_call: TRBD1
clone_size: few
j_call: TRBJ1-6
v_call: TRBV6-5

cdr3_aa: CASSQENMNTEAFF
cdr3_nt: TGCGCCAGCAGCCAAGAAAACATGAACACTGAAGCTTTCTTT
d_call: NA
clone_size: NA
j_call: TRBJ1-1
v_call: TRBV4-3

cdr3_aa: CAGRQAQETQYF
cdr3_nt: TGTGCCGGCCGACAGGCCCAAGAGACCCAGTACTTC
d_call: NA
clone_size: few
j_call: TRBJ2-5
v_call: TRBV2

cdr3_aa: CASSKEWAGETQYF
cdr3_nt: TGTGCCAGCAGCAAGGAGTGGGCAGGGGAGACCCAGTACTTC
d_call: NA
clone_size: few
j_call: TRBJ2-5
v_call: TRBV11-2

cdr3_aa: CSDGGGFSGYTF
cdr3_nt: TGCAGCGATGGAGGGGGCTTTAGTGGCTACACCTTC
d_call: TRBD1
clone_size: NA
j_call: TRBJ1-2
v_call: TRBV29-1

cdr3_aa: CASRSRGSSYNEQFF
cdr3_nt: TGTGCCAGCAGATCCCGGGGGAGCTCCTACAATGAGCAGTTCTTC
d_call: NA
clone_size: NA
j_call: TRBJ2-1
v_call: TRBV7-9

cdr3_aa: CASSLGGGAGQETQYF
cdr3_nt: TGTGCCAGCAGCTTAGGTGGGGGGGCCGGACAAGAGACCCAGTACTTC
d_call: NA
clone_size: few
j_call: TRBJ2-5
v_call: TRBV7-8

cdr3_aa: CASSLLGGLRNSPLHF
cdr3_nt: TGTGCCAGCAGTTTACTTGGGGGCCTTCGTAATTCACCCCTCCACTTT
d_call: NA
clone_size: NA
j_call: TRBJ1-6
v_call: TRBV28

cdr3_aa: CASSAGTSAHYGYTF
cdr3_nt: TGTGCCAGCAGCGCAGGGACATCTGCACACTATGGCTACACCTTC
d_call: NA
clone_size: NA
j_call: TRBJ1-2
v_call: TRBV11-2

cdr3_aa: CASSFRTGGNYGYTF
cdr3_nt: TGTGCCAGCAGCTTCCGGACAGGGGGAAACTATGGCTACACCTTC
d_call: TRBD1
clone_size: few
j_call: TRBJ1-2
v_call: TRBV7-2

cdr3_aa: CSVEVGAEQFF
cdr3_nt: TGCAGCGTTGAAGTAGGGGCAGAGCAGTTCTTC
d_call: NA
clone_size: NA
j_call: TRBJ2-1
v_call: TRBV29-1

cdr3_aa: CASSLSQDQETQYF
cdr3_nt: TGTGCCAGCAGCTTATCGCAGGACCAAGAGACCCAGTACTTC
d_call: NA
clone_size: few
j_call: TRBJ2-5
v_call: TRBV11-2